A selection of T cell receptor beta chains follows, all from one sample in a study of blood T cell repertoires in COVID-19. Clones were read by immunoSEQ multiplex PCR, and TCRdb kept only the in-frame ones, dropping some. This sample has some 150,000 clones, with 87% found just once. Input material: peripheral blood. These receptors originate from a woman aged 45 to 65 with active or convalescent COVID-19. Each CDR3 is given with its conserved first and last residue. D genes are given only for firm matches. The size field is filled for only some rows; it gives once, few, many or a size class.

d_call: TRBD2; j_call: TRBJ2-1; clone_size: NA; cdr3_length: 14; v_call: TRBV19; cdr3_nt: TGTGCCAGTACGGGGACTAGCGGAAACAATGAGCAGTTCTTC; cdr3_aa: CASTGTSGNNEQFF
d_call: TRBD1; j_call: TRBJ1-4; clone_size: few; cdr3_length: 17; v_call: TRBV19; cdr3_nt: TGTGCCAGTAGTAGTGCTTTCCGGGACAGGGGCAATGAAAAACTGTTTTTT; cdr3_aa: CASSSAFRDRGNEKLFF
d_call: NA; j_call: TRBJ2-7; clone_size: NA; cdr3_length: 13; v_call: TRBV2; cdr3_nt: TGTGCCAGCATGCAACGGACAGAATACGAGCAGTACTTC; cdr3_aa: CASMQRTEYEQYF
d_call: NA; j_call: TRBJ1-2; clone_size: NA; cdr3_length: 14; v_call: TRBV28; cdr3_nt: TGTGCCAGCAGGGCCCAAGACGGGGTTCGGGGCTACACCTTC; cdr3_aa: CASRAQDGVRGYTF
d_call: TRBD1; j_call: TRBJ1-2; clone_size: NA; cdr3_length: 14; v_call: TRBV27; cdr3_nt: TGTGCCAGCGGCCGTCAGGGGGGCTTTTATGGCTACACCTTC; cdr3_aa: CASGRQGGFYGYTF
d_call: TRBD1; j_call: TRBJ2-6; clone_size: NA; cdr3_length: 17; v_call: TRBV6-6; cdr3_nt: TGTGCCAGCAGTCAGGACAGGGGGTTCTCTGGGGCCAACGTCCTGACTTTC; cdr3_aa: CASSQDRGFSGANVLTF
d_call: NA; j_call: TRBJ2-7; clone_size: NA; cdr3_length: 15; v_call: TRBV5-6; cdr3_nt: TGTGCCAGCAGCTTGGGCCTACAGGGTCCCTACGAGCAGTACTTC; cdr3_aa: CASSLGLQGPYEQYF
d_call: NA; j_call: TRBJ2-5; clone_size: few; cdr3_length: 11; v_call: TRBV20-1; cdr3_nt: TGCAGTGCTAGAGATCTCCCGGCCCAGTACTTC; cdr3_aa: CSARDLPAQYF
d_call: TRBD2; j_call: TRBJ2-1; clone_size: few; cdr3_length: 17; v_call: TRBV7-8; cdr3_nt: TGTGCCAGCAGCCCCCGACTAGCGGGAGGTTGGTCTAATGAGCAGTTCTTC; cdr3_aa: CASSPRLAGGWSNEQFF
d_call: NA; j_call: TRBJ1-1; clone_size: few; cdr3_length: 14; v_call: TRBV5-4; cdr3_nt: TGTGCCAGCAGCTTCGGCAGGGCGGATAGTGAAGCTTTCTTT; cdr3_aa: CASSFGRADSEAFF
d_call: TRBD1; j_call: TRBJ1-5; clone_size: NA; cdr3_length: 14; v_call: TRBV7-9; cdr3_nt: TGTGCCAGCAGCTTGACAGGGCTAGAACAGCCCCAGCATTTT; cdr3_aa: CASSLTGLEQPQHF
d_call: TRBD1; j_call: TRBJ2-7; clone_size: NA; cdr3_length: 18; v_call: TRBV2; cdr3_nt: TGTGCCAGCAGTGGACGGGACAGGGAAGGCTCCAGCTCCTACGAGCAGTACTTC; cdr3_aa: CASSGRDREGSSSYEQYF
d_call: TRBD1; j_call: TRBJ2-7; clone_size: once; cdr3_length: 15; v_call: TRBV6-5; cdr3_nt: TGTGCCAGTACCCTATTGGGGACAGGTTTCAACGAGCAGTACTTC; cdr3_aa: CASTLLGTGFNEQYF
d_call: TRBD1; j_call: TRBJ1-4; clone_size: NA; cdr3_length: 16; v_call: TRBV19; cdr3_nt: TGTGCCAGTAGTATCCCCCTGGGACAGTTGAATGAAAAACTGTTTTTT; cdr3_aa: CASSIPLGQLNEKLFF
d_call: NA; j_call: TRBJ1-1; clone_size: NA; cdr3_length: 15; v_call: TRBV10-3; cdr3_nt: TGTGCCATCTTTGGAGGGCCCGGGGAGAACACTGAAGCTTTCTTT; cdr3_aa: CAIFGGPGENTEAFF
d_call: TRBD1; j_call: TRBJ1-1; clone_size: NA; cdr3_length: 16; v_call: TRBV5-4; cdr3_nt: TGTGCCAGCAGCCCTGGTAGGCGGGACAGGAACACTGAAGCTTTCTTT; cdr3_aa: CASSPGRRDRNTEAFF
d_call: NA; j_call: TRBJ2-7; clone_size: once; cdr3_length: 13; v_call: TRBV27; cdr3_nt: TGTGCCAGCAGAATCTCCAGCTCCTACGAGCAGTACTTC; cdr3_aa: CASRISSSYEQYF
d_call: TRBD1; j_call: TRBJ2-3; clone_size: NA; cdr3_length: 14; v_call: TRBV28; cdr3_nt: TGTGCCAGCAGTTGGACAGGAAGCACAGATACGCAGTATTTT; cdr3_aa: CASSWTGSTDTQYF
d_call: NA; j_call: TRBJ2-7; clone_size: NA; cdr3_length: 13; v_call: TRBV3-1/TRBV3-2; cdr3_nt: TGTGCCAGCAGGCCCTCAGGGTTGCCCGAGCAGTACTTC; cdr3_aa: CASRPSGLPEQYF
d_call: TRBD1; j_call: TRBJ1-2; clone_size: NA; cdr3_length: 15; v_call: TRBV6-5; cdr3_nt: TGTGCCAGCAGCGTGGGACAGGGTTTTCGCTATGGCTACACCTTC; cdr3_aa: CASSVGQGFRYGYTF
d_call: NA; j_call: TRBJ1-5; clone_size: NA; cdr3_length: 15; v_call: TRBV28; cdr3_nt: TGTGCCAGCAGTTTAGCACATTCAGGGAATCAGCCCCAGCATTTT; cdr3_aa: CASSLAHSGNQPQHF
d_call: TRBD1; j_call: TRBJ1-2; clone_size: NA; cdr3_length: 14; v_call: TRBV28; cdr3_nt: TGTGCCAGCAGATCGGGACAGGTCGTCTATGGCTACACCTTC; cdr3_aa: CASRSGQVVYGYTF
d_call: NA; j_call: TRBJ2-5; clone_size: NA; cdr3_length: 18; v_call: TRBV4-2; cdr3_nt: TGTGCCAGCAGCCAAGATATAAAAGGGGGTAGGGGCGAGGAGACCCAGTACTTC; cdr3_aa: CASSQDIKGGRGEETQYF
d_call: NA; j_call: TRBJ2-3; clone_size: NA; cdr3_length: 17; v_call: TRBV4-2; cdr3_nt: TGTGCCAGCAGCCAAGATTGGGTGGGTAGGAGGACAGATACGCAGTATTTT; cdr3_aa: CASSQDWVGRRTDTQYF
d_call: TRBD1; j_call: TRBJ1-1; clone_size: once; cdr3_length: 13; v_call: TRBV9; cdr3_nt: TGTGCCAGCAGCATTGGACAGGGAGGTAAAGCTTTCTTT; cdr3_aa: CASSIGQGGKAFF
d_call: NA; j_call: TRBJ1-1; clone_size: NA; cdr3_length: 14; v_call: TRBV6-5; cdr3_nt: TGTGCCAGCGGCCACCGAAGGGGTTATACTGAAGCTTTCTTT; cdr3_aa: CASGHRRGYTEAFF
d_call: NA; j_call: TRBJ1-1; clone_size: NA; cdr3_length: 13; v_call: TRBV2; cdr3_nt: TGTGCCAGCAGTGGCGATACGGACACTGAAGCTTTCTTT; cdr3_aa: CASSGDTDTEAFF
d_call: TRBD2; j_call: TRBJ2-1; clone_size: NA; cdr3_length: 16; v_call: TRBV9; cdr3_nt: TGTGCCAGCAGCGGGACTAGCGGGGGATTTTTAAATGAGCAGTTCTTC; cdr3_aa: CASSGTSGGFLNEQFF
d_call: TRBD1; j_call: TRBJ2-7; clone_size: NA; cdr3_length: 15; v_call: TRBV5-6; cdr3_nt: TGTGCCAGCAGCTTATCGGGACAGGGGGTCTACGAGCAGTACTTC; cdr3_aa: CASSLSGQGVYEQYF
d_call: NA; j_call: TRBJ1-2; clone_size: NA; cdr3_length: 13; v_call: TRBV28; cdr3_nt: TGTGCCAGCAGTTTAACAGTTAACTATGGCTACACCTTC; cdr3_aa: CASSLTVNYGYTF
d_call: NA; j_call: TRBJ2-1; clone_size: once; cdr3_length: 12; v_call: TRBV19; cdr3_nt: TGTGCCAGTGGTGGGTGGGGGGAAGAGCAGTTCTTC; cdr3_aa: CASGGWGEEQFF
d_call: NA; j_call: TRBJ2-7; clone_size: NA; cdr3_length: 17; v_call: TRBV5-4; cdr3_nt: TGTGCCAGCAGCTTGGGCATACAGGGTAAGGGGGCCTACGAGCAGTACTTC; cdr3_aa: CASSLGIQGKGAYEQYF
d_call: NA; j_call: TRBJ1-3; clone_size: NA; cdr3_length: 16; v_call: TRBV7-2; cdr3_nt: TGTGCCAGCAGCGAAAGGGGACTTTCCGCTGGAAACACCATATATTTT; cdr3_aa: CASSERGLSAGNTIYF
d_call: NA; j_call: TRBJ2-1; clone_size: NA; cdr3_length: 15; v_call: TRBV2; cdr3_nt: TGTGCCAGCAGTCAACAGGGTCGATCGGACAATGAGCAGTTCTTC; cdr3_aa: CASSQQGRSDNEQFF
d_call: TRBD1; j_call: TRBJ2-7; clone_size: NA; cdr3_length: 14; v_call: TRBV28; cdr3_nt: TGTGCCAGCAGCCTGGACAGGGCTCTCACCGAGCAGTACTTC; cdr3_aa: CASSLDRALTEQYF
d_call: TRBD1; j_call: TRBJ1-1; clone_size: few; cdr3_length: 15; v_call: TRBV4-1; cdr3_nt: TGCGCCAGCAGCCAAGTAGGACAGGCCGACACTGAAGCTTTCTTT; cdr3_aa: CASSQVGQADTEAFF
d_call: NA; j_call: TRBJ2-7; clone_size: NA; cdr3_length: 12; v_call: TRBV30; cdr3_nt: TGTGCCTGGAGTGAGACTGCTTACGAGCAGTACTTC; cdr3_aa: CAWSETAYEQYF
d_call: TRBD2; j_call: TRBJ2-1; clone_size: once; cdr3_length: 15; v_call: TRBV5-4; cdr3_nt: TGTGCCAGCAGCCCGCGGGAGGCCGGCTACAATGAGCAGTTCTTC; cdr3_aa: CASSPREAGYNEQFF
d_call: NA; j_call: TRBJ1-4; clone_size: NA; cdr3_length: 15; v_call: TRBV5-1; cdr3_nt: TGCGCCAGCAGCTCCACAGGACCCCCTAATGAAAAACTGTTTTTT; cdr3_aa: CASSSTGPPNEKLFF
d_call: TRBD2; j_call: TRBJ2-7; clone_size: NA; cdr3_length: 19; v_call: TRBV28; cdr3_nt: TGTGCCAGCAGTAGCCCCCCGGGACTAGCGGGAGGTCCCGCCTACGAGCAGTACTTC; cdr3_aa: CASSSPPGLAGGPAYEQYF
d_call: TRBD1; j_call: TRBJ2-2; clone_size: NA; cdr3_length: 16; v_call: TRBV3-1/TRBV3-2; cdr3_nt: TGTGCCAGCAGCCAAGTCGGAACAGGGGGTGGCGGGGAGCTGTTTTTT; cdr3_aa: CASSQVGTGGGGELFF
d_call: TRBD2; j_call: TRBJ2-7; clone_size: NA; cdr3_length: 16; v_call: TRBV5-1; cdr3_nt: TGCGCCAGCAGCTTGGAGGGCCTAGCGGGCCCCTACGAGCAGTACTTC; cdr3_aa: CASSLEGLAGPYEQYF
d_call: TRBD2; j_call: TRBJ2-3; clone_size: NA; cdr3_length: 16; v_call: TRBV7-2; cdr3_nt: TGTGCCAGCAGCTTAGCGGGGGGGAAGAGCACAGATACGCAGTATTTT; cdr3_aa: CASSLAGGKSTDTQYF
d_call: NA; j_call: TRBJ1-5; clone_size: NA; cdr3_length: 14; v_call: TRBV3-1/TRBV3-2; cdr3_nt: TGTGCCAGCAGCCAGGGCTACGGCAATCAGCCCCAGCATTTT; cdr3_aa: CASSQGYGNQPQHF
d_call: TRBD1; j_call: TRBJ2-7; clone_size: once; cdr3_length: 14; v_call: TRBV6-6; cdr3_nt: TGTGCCAGCAGTTCATCGACAGGGGGTGACGAGCAGTACTTC; cdr3_aa: CASSSSTGGDEQYF
d_call: NA; j_call: TRBJ2-7; clone_size: NA; cdr3_length: 18; v_call: TRBV28; cdr3_nt: TGTGCCAGCAGTCCAAGCTGGGGGGCGGGAGCCAGCTCCTACGAGCAGTACTTC; cdr3_aa: CASSPSWGAGASSYEQYF
d_call: NA; j_call: TRBJ1-2; clone_size: NA; cdr3_length: 12; v_call: TRBV25-1; cdr3_nt: TGTGCCAGCAGTTTCAATTCCTATGGCTACACCTTC; cdr3_aa: CASSFNSYGYTF
d_call: NA; j_call: TRBJ1-5; clone_size: NA; cdr3_length: 13; v_call: TRBV12-3/TRBV12-4; cdr3_nt: TGTGCCAGCAGTTTACCCCACGGGCAGCCCCAGCATTTT; cdr3_aa: CASSLPHGQPQHF
d_call: TRBD2; j_call: TRBJ2-7; clone_size: NA; cdr3_length: 15; v_call: TRBV5-5; cdr3_nt: TGTGCCAGCTTCCAAACCTCTAGCGGCGCCAACGAGCAGTACTTC; cdr3_aa: CASFQTSSGANEQYF
d_call: TRBD2; j_call: TRBJ2-7; clone_size: NA; cdr3_length: 15; v_call: TRBV3-1/TRBV3-2; cdr3_nt: TGTGCCAGCAGCCAAGGGACTAGCGGGGCCTACGAGCAGTACTTC; cdr3_aa: CASSQGTSGAYEQYF